What follows are 25 T cell receptor beta chains derived from one specimen sequenced in a study of T cell repertoires in cytomegalovirus infection. TCRdb re-called the reads with MiXCR, one entry per CDR3 protein. The repertoire has 450,000 to 550,000 distinct CDR3 sequences, more than 15% of them found once; the top ten carry around 25%. The sample was CD8+ T cells from PBMCs. These receptors originate from a human donor in good health (CMV status not recorded). Some clones in this sample may be carry-over from other donors' samples.

The V call is TRBV6-5, the J call TRBJ2-1; 7 bases fit TRBD2. Germline V gives CDR1 MNHEY, CDR2 SVGAGI. The CDR3 runs to 13 residues. V shed 8 bases and J 4 bases; nucleotides not matched to a gene: 5. CDR3 bases: TGTGCCAGCGCGGCGGGAGAGTACAATGAGCAGTTCTTC. This gives the protein CASAAGEYNEQFF.

The J gene is TRBJ1-2, the V gene TRBV29-1; no clear D. The ends were cut back, 4 bases at V and 2 bases at J, with 5 bases in the middle. The CDR3 spans 11 residues. Germline V gives CDR1 SQVTM, CDR2 ANQGSEA. CDR3 amino acids: CSVVTNYGYTF. In DNA form, the CDR3 reads TGCAGCGTTGTCACGAACTATGGCTACACCTTC.

This clonotype was counted many times. This chain's CDR3 is CASRARGQGYQPQHF. The CDR3 DNA follows: TGTGCCAGCAGGGCCCGAGGACAGGGATATCAGCCCCAGCATTTT. The chain is built from TRBV6-1 and TRBJ1-5; TRBD1 aligns across 8 bases. CDR3 size: 15 residues. With 6 bases clipped from V and 5 bases from J, the junction kept 9 bases outside the gene matches. In germline, CDR1 is MNHNS, CDR2 SASEGT.

In this sample, this clonotype turned up many times. The CDR3 is CAISESTASGRFDEQFF. In DNA form, the CDR3 reads TGTGCCATCAGTGAGTCGACGGCTAGCGGGAGATTCGATGAGCAGTTCTTC. This rearrangement joins TRBV10-3 to TRBJ2-1, with 10 bases aligning to TRBD2. Germline V lookup: CDR1 ENHRY, CDR2 SYGVKD. This CDR3 contains 17 residues. With 0 bases clipped from V and 8 bases from J, the junction kept 10 bases outside the gene matches.

This clonotype was observed once. A read error is possible here, since a much larger clone lies one base away. The missing conserved phenylalanine or tryptophan at the end of this CDR3 makes a read error likely. V and J are TRBV4-1 and TRBJ1-2; a weak D match, TRBD1 (6 bases). The V gene lost 3 bases and the J gene lost 5 bases, with 19 bases spanning the gap. This CDR3 spans 16 amino acids. Germline CDR1 and CDR2: MGHRA and YSYEKL. CDR3 nucleotides: TGCGCCAGCAGCCAGCCTGGGACAACCAAACTGTATGGCTACACCTTA. Its protein is CASSQPGTTKLYGYTL.

With regard to this clonotype: Since a much larger clone is just one base distant, this may be a read error. The missing conserved phenylalanine or tryptophan at the end of this CDR3 makes a read error likely. The chain uses TRBV11-2 and TRBJ2-7; D may be TRBD1 (5 bases). Germline CDR1 is SGHAT and CDR2 is FQNNGV. V lost 4 bases and J lost 7, with 11 bases in between. The CDR3 sequence is 12 residues long. Here the CDR3 reads CASSSPGLEQYL. CDR3 DNA sequence: TGTGCCAGCAGCTCCCCAGGGTTGGAGCAGTACTTA.

The V gene is TRBV28, the J gene TRBJ2-3, with TRBD1 as a possible D gene (5 bases). Germline values: CDR1 MDHEN, CDR2 SYDVKM. V lost 5 bases, J lost 4 bases, and 13 bases lay in between. This CDR3 contains 14 residues. The CDR3: CASSLILGADTQYF. The CDR3 coding sequence is TGTGCCAGCAGTCTTATATTAGGGGCAGATACGCAGTATTTT.

Ten or more counts support this clonotype. The chain combines TRBV7-9 with TRBJ1-5; TRBD1 might be the D (6 bases). V lost 5 bases, J lost 7 bases, and 21 bases lay in between. The CDR3 is 16 amino acids. Germline lookup yields CDR1 SEHNR and CDR2 FQNEAQ (reference sequence). The CDR3 reads CASSQYTTGRRQPQHF. For the CDR3, the DNA is TGTGCCAGCAGCCAATACACGACAGGTCGTAGACAGCCCCAGCATTTT.

The chain links TRBV7-3 to TRBJ2-1, with 13 bases aligning to TRBD2. Germline assignment: CDR1 SGHTA and CDR2 FQGTGA. V lost 4 bases to trimming and J lost 7 bases; unmatched junction nucleotides: 7. The length of the CDR3 is 16 residues. The CDR3: CASSSNSGLAGNEQFF. The CDR3, as DNA: TGTGCCAGCAGCTCAAACTCGGGACTAGCGGGAAATGAGCAGTTCTTC.

This clonotype was picked up a small number of times. The genes are TRBV15 and TRBJ2-3, with TRBD2 as a possible D gene (6 bases). Germline assignment: CDR1 LNHNV and CDR2 YYDKDF (reference sequence). The CDR3 runs 14 residues. V was clipped by 0 bases and J by 4 bases, with 8 bases between them. CDR3 loop: CATSREDYPDTQYF. CDR3 DNA: TGTGCCACCAGCAGAGAGGACTATCCAGATACGCAGTATTTT.

The J gene is TRBJ2-7, the V gene TRBV5-1, with unresolved D. Between the trimmed V and J ends, which lost 0 bases and 1 base, there was a span of 8 bases. Germline V CDR1 and CDR2: SGHRS, YFSETQ. This CDR3 has 14 residues. The CDR3 bases are TGCGCCAGCAGCTTGGTGGCCCCTTCCTACGAGCAGTACTTC. This codes for CASSLVAPSYEQYF.

CDR3 DNA: TGTGCCAGCAGCCCCCACAGGGGCGCTAAGCTCTACTATGGCTACACCTTC. Translation: CASSPHRGAKLYYGYTF. This chain connects TRBV14 to TRBJ1-2; 7 nucleotides align to TRBD1. From germline, CDR1 is SGHDN and CDR2 FVKESK. The CDR3 is 17 residues long. The J segment lost 3 bases and the V segment lost 4 bases, leaving 14 bases of the junction unmatched. The full variable domain, in which reference TRBV14 and TRBJ1-2 provide the parts outside the CDR3, is EAGVTQFPSHSVIEKGQTVTLRCDPISGHDNLYWYRRVMGKEIKFLLHFVKESKQDESGMPNNRFLAERTGGTYSTLKVQPAELEDSGVYFCASSPHRGAKLYYGYTFGSGTRLTVV.

There are many counts of this clonotype. DNA for the CDR3: TGTGCCAGCAGCGTAGGGGGCGGCAATCAGCCCCAGCATTTT. Translation gives CASSVGGGNQPQHF. The chain is built from TRBV9 and TRBJ1-5; TRBD1 might be the D (5 bases). Trimming removed 0 bases at V and 2 bases at J, with 6 bases between. The CDR3 is 14 residues long. CDR1 SGDLS and CDR2 YYNGEE come from the germline V gene.

This clonotype was counted between two and nine times. V and J are TRBV19 and TRBJ1-3; D call uncertain. CDR1 is LNHDA, CDR2 SQIVND, per germline (reference sequence). V was trimmed by 3 bases and J by 2 bases, leaving 5 bases between them. The CDR3 runs to 13 residues. CDR3 loop: CASSIYTGNTIYF. The CDR3 DNA reads as TGTGCCAGTAGTATCTACACTGGAAACACCATATATTTT. Complete variable domain (other parts from reference TRBV19 and TRBJ1-3): DGGITQSPKYLFRKEGQNVTLSCEQNLNHDAMYWYRQDPGQGLRLIYYSQIVNDFQKGDIAEGYSVSREKKESFPLTVTSAQKNPTAFYLCASSIYTGNTIYFGEGSWLTVV.

The rearrangement joins TRBV6-8 to TRBJ2-1; TRBD1 aligns across 10 bases. The CDR3 spans 14 residues. Germline V gene lookup returns CDR1 MNHGY and CDR2 SAAAGT. With 10 bases clipped from V and 5 bases from J, the junction kept 8 bases outside the gene matches. In DNA, the CDR3 is TGTGCCACCCGACTTGGGACAGGGGACAATGAGCAGTTCTTC. It yields the protein CATRLGTGDNEQFF.

This clonotype was observed a handful of times. The rearrangement joins TRBV7-9 to TRBJ2-1; 7 positions match TRBD2. Germline values: CDR1 SEHNR, CDR2 FQNEAQ (reference sequence). CDR3 length: 15 amino acids. The trim removed 6 bases at V and 6 bases at J, leaving 11 bases unmatched. The CDR3 nucleotides read TGTGCCAGCAGTCTCGATGCTTGGGGGGGCAATGAGCAGTTCTTC. Its translation: CASSLDAWGGNEQFF.

This clonotype was seen a handful of times. The chain recombines TRBV19 with TRBJ1-1; a possible D gene is TRBD1 (6 bases). The germline V and J ends were trimmed by 5 bases and 0 bases, with 13 bases remaining between them. Germline CDR1 is LNHDA and CDR2 is SQIVND (reference sequence). This CDR3 is built from 15 residues. CDR3 loop: CASSDKTGLNTEAFF. DNA for the CDR3: TGTGCCAGTAGTGATAAAACAGGGTTGAACACTGAAGCTTTCTTT.

This clonotype was picked up many times. V usage is TRBV7-6 and J usage is TRBJ2-1, with 7 bases matching TRBD1. Germline CDR1 and CDR2: SGHVS and FNYEAQ. The CDR3 loop spans 16 amino acids. V lost 0 bases, J lost 6 bases, and 8 bases stayed unmatched. This CDR3 reads CASSLAHGQAINEQFF. Here the CDR3 DNA reads TGTGCCAGCAGCTTAGCTCACGGACAGGCAATCAATGAGCAGTTCTTC.

This clonotype occurred a few times. J is TRBJ1-1 and V is TRBV10-3; D not certain. The germline V gene has CDR1 ENHRY and CDR2 SYGVKD. The V end was cut by 2 bases, the J end by 6 bases, with 10 bases between. The CDR3 extends over 13 amino acids. This CDR3 reads CAISEGLGSEAFF. CDR3 in DNA: TGTGCCATCAGTGAGGGTCTAGGGTCTGAAGCTTTCTTT.

This clonotype was seen at least ten times. The CDR3 nucleotides read TGTGCCAGCAGCTTAGGGCGCGGACTCCATGAGGGTGAGCAGTACTTC. Its translation: CASSLGRGLHEGEQYF. The rearrangement uses TRBV7-9 and TRBJ2-7; D is possibly TRBD2 (5 bases). Between the trimmed V and J ends, which lost 1 base and 7 bases, there was a span of 20 bases. This CDR3 comprises 16 residues. Germline V lookup: CDR1 SEHNR, CDR2 FQNEAQ (reference sequence).

Note on this clonotype: The conserved phenylalanine or tryptophan is not found at the CDR3 terminus, so this likely reflects a read error. The rearrangement links TRBV7-3 to TRBJ2-1; D remains ambiguous. Trimming took 2 bases from V and 13 from J, leaving 12 bases between them. Looked up from germline, CDR1 is SGHTA and CDR2 is FQGTGA. The CDR3 runs 12 residues. The CDR3 is CASSLPPGGQFL. As DNA, the CDR3 is TGTGCCAGCAGCTTACCCCCGGGCGGTCAGTTCTTA.

This clonotype was seen a handful of times. The chain employs TRBV9 and TRBJ1-1, with TRBD1 as a possible D gene (6 bases). V lost 0 bases to trimming and J lost 4 bases, with 10 bases between them. Germline CDR1 and CDR2: SGDLS and YYNGEE. The CDR3 is 14 amino acids. CDR3 sequence: CASSVVEGGTEAFF. The DNA for the CDR3 is TGTGCCAGCAGCGTAGTGGAAGGGGGCACTGAAGCTTTCTTT.

This clonotype occurred many times. The CDR3 protein is CASSSVRGGAGELFF. The DNA for the CDR3 is TGTGCCAGCAGCTCTGTCCGGGGAGGCGCCGGGGAGCTGTTTTTT. The rearrangement links TRBV7-9 to TRBJ2-2; D perhaps matches TRBD2 (6 bases). Looked up from germline, CDR1 is SEHNR and CDR2 is FQNEAQ (reference sequence). V lost 4 bases and J 6 bases, leaving 15 bases between the germline ends. The CDR3 length is 15 residues.

This clonotype was counted between two and nine times. The J gene is TRBJ2-1, the V gene TRBV9; maybe TRBD2 (7 bases). The CDR3 sequence is 18 residues long. Trimming removed 4 bases at V and 0 bases at J, with 20 bases between. In germline, CDR1 is SGDLS, CDR2 YYNGEE. The CDR3 DNA sequence: TGTGCCAGCAGCCTTCCTAGGGGGACTACAAGCTCCTACAATGAGCAGTTCTTC. Translated: CASSLPRGTTSSYNEQFF.

There are a few counts of this clonotype. The CDR3 sequence: CASSLFLPRQGSMNTEAFF. In DNA form, the CDR3 reads TGTGCCAGCAGTTTATTTCTCCCCCGACAGGGGTCCATGAACACTGAAGCTTTCTTT. The V and J genes are TRBV27 and TRBJ1-1; 8 nucleotides agree with TRBD1. Trimming at V came to 1 base and at J to 0 bases, leaving 13 bases not matched to a gene. Germline V gene lookup returns CDR1 MNHEY and CDR2 SMNVEV (reference sequence). The CDR3 runs 19 residues.